The 28 T cell receptor beta chains below come from one sample, sequenced in a study of T-cell memory formation after mild COVID-19. Via MiXCR, TCRdb re-called the 5' RACE reads, giving one row per CDR3 protein. The sample shows some 300,000 distinct CDR3 sequences, about 20% of them seen only once. The sequenced sample was PBMCs or a T cell subset sorted from them (not recorded which). All receptors derive from a man aged 18 to 29 who had mild COVID-19 (a few samples of this study predate the infection). Cell type and time point are not known.

This clonotype came up a few times. The chain uses TRBV11-2 and TRBJ2-7, with D hard to call. V lost 3 bases to trimming and J lost 0 bases, with 6 bases between them. Germline CDR1 is SGHAT and CDR2 is FQNNGV. The CDR3 loop spans 13 amino acids. CDR3 loop: CASSFEASYEQYF. For the CDR3, the DNA is TGTGCCAGCAGCTTCGAGGCCTCCTACGAGCAGTACTTC.

A few counts support this clonotype. The CDR3 nucleotides read TGTGCCAGCAGCTTTTACGCAGGGGGCTATGGCTACACCTTC. Its translation is CASSFYAGGYGYTF. The genes are TRBV7-2 and TRBJ1-2, with 7 bases aligning to TRBD1. The CDR3 consists of 14 residues. The V segment lost 3 bases and the J segment 4 bases; nucleotides outside the gene matches: 5. Per the germline V gene, CDR1 is SGHTA and CDR2 is FQGNSA. The entire variable domain, with the rest obtained from reference TRBV7-2 and TRBJ1-2, is as follows: GAGVSQSPSNKVTEKGKDVELRCDPISGHTALYWYRQSLGQGLEFLIYFQGNSAPDKSGLPSDRFSAERTGGSVSTLTIQRTQQEDSAVYLCASSFYAGGYGYTFGSGTRLTVV.

The chain is built from TRBV7-9 and TRBJ1-4; D unclear. Germline V gives CDR1 SEHNR, CDR2 FQNEAQ (reference sequence). The CDR3 totals 13 residues. Deletions cut 1 base from V and 7 bases from J, with 7 bases between. The CDR3, as DNA: TGTGCCAGCAGCTTAGTATCGAGTGAAAAACTGTTTTTT. It codes for CASSLVSSEKLFF.

This clonotype came up a few times. The chain uses TRBV12-3 or TRBV12-4 and TRBJ2-7, with TRBD1 matching over 7 bases. CDR3 length: 13 amino acids. The CDR3 region is CASRPTGATLLHV. CDR3 DNA: TGTGCCAGCAGACCAACAGGGGCGACCCTCCTCCACGTC.

This clonotype was observed a handful of times. The chain couples TRBV3-1 to TRBJ2-5, with 8 bases aligning to TRBD2. The CDR3 totals 13 residues. Germline V gene data show CDR1 as LGHDT and CDR2 as YNNKEL (reference sequence). The ends lost 7 bases at V and 5 bases at J; junction bases unmatched: 6. The CDR3 loop reads CASKAGGFETQYF. The CDR3 DNA reads as TGTGCCAGCAAGGCGGGGGGATTCGAGACCCAGTACTTC.

The chain employs TRBV4-1 and TRBJ2-7; the match to TRBD1 covers 7 bases. The V gene's germline CDR1 is MGHRA and CDR2 YSYEKL. This CDR3 is built from 15 residues. Unmatched junction bases numbered 7, after V lost 1 base and J lost 4 bases. As DNA, the CDR3 is TGCGCCAGCAGCCAAGCGTTGGGACAGACTTACGAGCAGTACGTC. Its protein product is CASSQALGQTYEQYV.

The J gene is TRBJ2-7, the V gene TRBV7-8; TRBD1 agrees at 7 bases. The CDR3 totals 12 residues. Looked up from germline, CDR1 is SGHVS and CDR2 is FQNEAQ. The junction had 6 bases not matched to a gene; V was cut back by 5 bases and J by 8 bases. The CDR3 nucleotides read TGTGCCAGCAGCCTCGGACAGGAACAGCAGTACTTC. This sequence encodes CASSLGQEQQYF.

The chain uses TRBV5-1 and TRBJ2-2; TRBD1 aligns across 10 bases. This CDR3 has 16 residues. The germline V gene has CDR1 SGHRS and CDR2 YFSETQ. The trim removed 4 bases at V and 4 bases at J, leaving 7 bases unmatched. CDR3 sequence (DNA): TGCGCCAGCAGCAGTGACAGGGGGCCGACCACCGGGGAGCTGTTTTTT. Its protein product is CASSSDRGPTTGELFF.

The rearrangement links TRBV27 to TRBJ2-7; 8 bases match TRBD1. V trimming: 6 bases; J trimming: 7 bases; junction bases outside the gene matches: 11. Germline V lookup: CDR1 MNHEY, CDR2 SMNVEV (reference sequence). This CDR3 has 14 amino acids. CDR3 nucleotides: TGTGCCAGCAGCCTATCCCAGGGGGCGAAAGAGCAGTACGTC. Its translation: CASSLSQGAKEQYV.

This clonotype has just one count. This chain uses TRBV6-4 with TRBJ1-1; no definite D call. The ends were cut back, 0 bases at V and 9 bases at J, with 11 bases in the middle. Germline lookup yields CDR1 MRHNA and CDR2 SNTAGT. CDR3 length: 13 residues. The CDR3 spells CASSDSSDTKAFF. As DNA, the CDR3 is TGTGCCAGCAGTGACTCGAGCGACACCAAAGCTTTCTTT.

Remarks on this clonotype: The junction and the germline gene differ at one end; a read error may be behind it. This chain links TRBV7-9 with TRBJ1-1, with 7 nucleotides matching TRBD1. The CDR3 has 12 amino acids. CDR1 and CDR2 (germline): SEHNR, FQNEAQ (reference sequence). The CDR3 is CGSSLVQGSAFF. Here the CDR3 DNA reads TGTGGCAGCAGCTTAGTACAGGGGTCAGCTTTCTTT.

CDR3 bases: TGTGCCAGCAGCCCCACCCGCACGAGATTAATAGGCCGGCGCGACACTGAAGCTTTCTTT. Protein product: CASSPTRTRLIGRRDTEAFF. This chain connects TRBV3-1 to TRBJ1-1; unclear D gene. V lost 4 bases, J lost 3 bases, and 30 bases lay in between. CDR1 LGHDT and CDR2 YNNKEL come from the germline V gene (reference sequence). The CDR3 runs to 20 residues.

The genes are TRBV7-9 and TRBJ1-4; TRBD1 is a possible D gene (6 bases). CDR3 size: 13 residues. Germline V gene data show CDR1 as SEHNR and CDR2 as FQNEAQ (reference sequence). The V gene lost 6 bases and the J gene lost 7 bases, with 12 bases spanning the gap. The CDR3 DNA reads TGTGCCAGCAGAGGCGGGGGCGGTGAAAAACTGTTTTTT. Translating gives CASRGGGGEKLFF.

This chain uses TRBV20-1 with TRBJ2-5, with TRBD2 identical over 7 bases. CDR1 DFQATT and CDR2 SNEGSKA come from the germline V gene (reference sequence). V shed 0 bases, J shed 3 bases, and the junction held 4 bases outside the gene matches. The CDR3 totals 14 residues. CDR3 sequence reads: CSARDGLVKETQYF. In DNA form, the CDR3 reads TGCAGTGCTAGAGACGGACTAGTCAAAGAGACCCAGTACTTC.

The chain recombines TRBV6-6 with TRBJ2-1; D possibly corresponds to TRBD1 (5 bases). Germline V lookup: CDR1 MNHNY, CDR2 SVGAGI (reference sequence). Deletions cut 0 bases from V and 7 bases from J, with 13 bases between. The CDR3 is made up of 15 amino acids. CDR3 coding DNA: TGTGCCAGCAGTTACTCATCAGGGAAATTGAATGAGCAGTTCTTC. This encodes CASSYSSGKLNEQFF.

The CDR3 protein is CASSPRTGSATDTQYF. The CDR3 region has the DNA TGTGCCAGCTCACCGAGAACGGGTTCTGCCACAGATACGCAGTATTTT. The chain couples TRBV18 to TRBJ2-3, with no clear D. The germline V gene encodes CDR1 KGHSH and CDR2 LQKENI. The CDR3 is made up of 16 amino acids. V was clipped by 3 bases and J by 2 bases, with 15 bases between them.

There are a few counts of this clonotype. The rearrangement uses TRBV6-5 and TRBJ1-5; no firm D call. Germline CDR1 is MNHEY and CDR2 is SVGAGI. CDR3 size: 14 residues. Trimming stripped 0 bases from V and 4 bases from J, with 7 bases between. The CDR3: CASSYSAGNQPQHF. CDR3 DNA sequence: TGTGCCAGCAGTTACTCAGCGGGGAATCAGCCCCAGCATTTT.

This clonotype was counted at least ten times. A read error may produce the germline difference seen at one junction end. The rearrangement links TRBV5-1 to TRBJ2-3; D perhaps matches TRBD2 (6 bases). There are 14 residues in the CDR3. CDR1 and CDR2 from the germline V gene are SGHRS and YFSETQ. The CDR3 region is CASSLAGSTDTQYF. In nucleotides, the CDR3 is TGTGCCAGCAGTCTCGCGGGGAGCACAGATACGCAGTATTTT.

The J gene is TRBJ1-1, the V gene TRBV20-1; D uncertain. Per germline, CDR1 DFQATT and CDR2 SNEGSKA (reference sequence). The length of the CDR3 is 15 residues. CDR3 protein: CRPGRARNMNTEAFF. The CDR3 DNA reads TGCAGGCCGGGGAGGGCTCGAAACATGAACACTGAAGCTTTCTTT.

This chain links TRBV20-1 with TRBJ2-3; 8 nucleotides align to TRBD2. Germline V gives CDR1 DFQATT, CDR2 SNEGSKA (reference sequence). J was trimmed by 3 bases and V by 8 bases; bases with no gene match: 10. The CDR3 contains 14 residues. The CDR3 coding sequence is TGCAGTTCCGCCCAGGGCGGGGGGACAGATACGCAGTATTTT. Residues: CSSAQGGGTDTQYF.

This clonotype came up once. The chain couples TRBV12-3 or TRBV12-4 to TRBJ2-4, with D possibly being TRBD2 (7 bases). V was cut by 6 bases and J by 2 bases, with 8 bases left in between. CDR3 length: 13 amino acids. The DNA of the CDR3 is TGTGCCAGCAGGGGGGGGCCCAAAAACATTCAGTACTTC. This sequence encodes CASRGGPKNIQYF.

The gene calls are TRBV19 and TRBJ1-4; D unclear. This CDR3 is built from 15 residues. Trimming took 1 base from V and 0 from J, leaving 6 bases between them. Germline assignment: CDR1 LNHDA and CDR2 SQIVND (reference sequence). This CDR3 reads CASSIAATTNEKLFF. DNA for the CDR3: TGTGCCAGTAGTATAGCGGCAACAACTAATGAAAAACTGTTTTTT.

This clonotype was picked up a small number of times. The chain combines TRBV4-2 with TRBJ2-7; D remains unclear. Trimming removed 0 bases at V and 6 bases at J, with 9 bases between. CDR3 length equals 13 residues. The germline CDR1 and CDR2 sequences are LGHNA and YNFKEQ. CDR3 bases: TGTGCCAGCAGCCAAGATAGGCTTTCCGAGCAGTACGTC. Protein: CASSQDRLSEQYV.

The rearrangement joins TRBV9 to TRBJ1-6; D gene ambiguous. The CDR3 is 14 amino acids. Trimming took off 0 bases at V and 14 bases at J, with 15 bases between the two ends. Germline V gene data show CDR1 as SGDLS and CDR2 as YYNGEE. The CDR3 nucleotides are TGTGCCAGCAGCGTAGAACAAGGTTTTGGCACCCTCCACTTT. This encodes CASSVEQGFGTLHF.

The genes are TRBV2 and TRBJ1-3; TRBD1 might be the D (6 bases). Germline V gives CDR1 SNHLY, CDR2 FYNNEI. The CDR3 contains 14 residues. V gave up 7 bases and J gave up 3 bases, with 13 bases separating them. The CDR3 DNA sequence: TGTGCCAGCACGGCGCAGGGGCTTGGAAACACCATATATTTT. Residues: CASTAQGLGNTIYF. Based on the CDR3 plus reference TRBV2 and TRBJ1-3, the full variable domain is EPEVTQTPSHQVTQMGQEVILRCVPISNHLYFYWYRQILGQKVEFLVSFYNNEISEKSEIFDDQFSVERPDGSNFTLKIRSTKLEDSAMYFCASTAQGLGNTIYFGEGSWLTVV.

The V gene is TRBV11-2, the J gene TRBJ2-7, with TRBD2 identical over 7 bases. Germline trimming cut 3 bases from V and 6 bases from J; bases unmatched to any gene: 5. Per germline, CDR1 SGHAT and CDR2 FQNNGV. The CDR3 totals 13 residues. CDR3 in DNA: TGTGCCAGCAGCTTTGGGACTATCTTCGAGCAGTACGTC. Its translation: CASSFGTIFEQYV.

This clonotype was seen a handful of times. This chain uses TRBV6-1 with TRBJ2-4; 9 bases map to TRBD1. The length of the CDR3 is 13 residues. After removal of 6 bases from V and 7 bases from J, the junction contained 4 bases not matched to a gene. Germline V gives CDR1 MNHNS, CDR2 SASEGT. The CDR3 region is CASRGTGWNIQYF. CDR3 DNA: TGTGCCAGCAGGGGGACAGGGTGGAACATTCAGTACTTC.

A single count supports this clonotype. The chain couples TRBV6-5 to TRBJ2-1; D tentatively reads TRBD1 or TRBD2 (6 bases each). This CDR3 has 13 amino acids. The V end lost 7 bases, the J end lost 9 bases, and 16 bases lay between the germline ends. Germline CDR1 is MNHEY and CDR2 is SVGAGI. In DNA form, the CDR3 reads TGTGCCAGCAAAAACTGGGGGGCCCCTGAGCAGTTCTTC. The encoded protein is CASKNWGAPEQFF.